The clone carrying this T cell receptor (beta chain) appeared many times. Breast cancer patients provided tissue from their axillary draining lymph nodes. Each CDR3 protein gets one entry after TCRdb re-called the multiplex PCR reads with MiXCR. This sample has about 230,000 distinct CDR3 sequences, with approximately 30% found just once. The CDR3 extends over 16 amino acids. CDR1 is DFQATT and CDR2 is SNEGSKA in the germline V gene (reference sequence). J lost 4 bases, V lost 1 base, and 10 bases had no gene match. This specimen comes from a study of breast tumors, draining lymph nodes, adjacent tissues.

Specimen: axillary lymph node tissue. This rearrangement joins TRBV20-1 to TRBJ1-5; TRBD1 agrees at 7 bases. The sequence was obtained from a female donor with breast cancer. Some clones in this sample may be carry-over from other donors' samples. CDR3 protein: CSARASRGGINQPQHF. CDR3 in DNA: TGCAGTGCTAGAGCGAGCAGGGGGGGGATAAATCAGCCCCAGCATTTT.